This TCR beta chain is from a study of blood T cell repertoires in COVID-19. V dropped 2 bases and J dropped 6 bases, with 16 bases sitting between them. The CDR3 spans 15 residues. Germline CDR1 is MDHEN and CDR2 is SYDVKM. Sequencing was performed with immunoSEQ multiplex PCR; in TCRdb, only in-frame clones are kept and a portion is missing. The sample records about 180,000 clones, over 80% being singletons. The source is a woman in her 70s with COVID-19, enrolled during active disease. V usage is TRBV28 and J usage is TRBJ1-2; no firm D call. The sequencing sample was made of peripheral blood. The CDR3 spells CASSLLEGNLDGYTF. CDR3 nucleotide sequence: TGTGCCAGCAGTTTACTCGAGGGAAATTTAGATGGCTACACCTTC.